This T cell receptor beta chain is from a study of blood T cells in healthy people across ages. Sample-barcoded 5' priming and a J-beta primer mix drove a second PCR of about 7 to 12 cycles. TCRdb passed the 5' RACE reads through MiXCR, listing each CDR3 protein once. The profile shows 540,000 or so distinct CDR3 sequences, around half of them singletons. Sequences were obtained from blood. The clonotype originates from a man older than 75 in good health.

DNA of the CDR3: TGCAGCGTTGATATTGGCAGCGGGGGGTCGCAAGAGACCCAGTACTTC. Translation gives CSVDIGSGGSQETQYF. This chain links TRBV29-1 with TRBJ2-5, with 9 bases fitting TRBD2. Germline V gives CDR1 SQVTM, CDR2 ANQGSEA. The junction had 10 bases not matched to a gene; V was cut back by 3 bases and J by 2 bases. The CDR3 has 16 amino acids.